One sample yielded the 30 T cell receptor beta chains listed below, sequenced in a study of CD8 T cells in ankylosing spondylitis. Findings and caveats of the study: In ankylosing spondylitis blood, a motif of eight highly homologous TCR beta variants appeared characteristic.

The antigens of these receptors remain unknown. TCRdb itself ran the 5' RACE reads through MiXCR, one entry per CDR3 protein. Among fewer than 750,000 distinct CDR3 sequences listed, 15% to 20% were seen once. The sample was blood, either unsorted or a sorted T cell fraction (not recorded which). The receptor source for this set is a male donor with ankylosing spondylitis.

The chain is built from TRBV29-1 and TRBJ1-1; the D is unclear. Trimming left V 1 base short and J 7 bases short, with 16 bases between. The CDR3 covers 14 residues. The germline V gene has CDR1 SQVTM and CDR2 ANQGSEA. The CDR3 loop reads CSVEVRGASGEAFF. The CDR3 DNA reads TGCAGCGTTGAAGTACGGGGAGCTAGCGGTGAAGCTTTCTTT.

The chain links TRBV5-1 to TRBJ2-1; 11 bases are shared with TRBD2. V gave up 0 bases and J gave up 7 bases; unmatched junction bases: 12. CDR3 length: 18 residues. Germline V gives CDR1 SGHRS, CDR2 YFSETQ. The chain's CDR3 is CASSLGLAGFSRGNEQFF. The CDR3 DNA reads TGCGCCAGCAGCTTGGGACTAGCGGGATTCAGTAGGGGGAATGAGCAGTTCTTC.

The sample holds a few counts of this clonotype. The chain links TRBV11-2 to TRBJ1-3, with D tentatively TRBD1 (6 bases). Germline V gene lookup returns CDR1 SGHAT and CDR2 FQNNGV. The CDR3 is 17 residues long. The V end lost 6 bases, the J end lost 7 bases, and 25 bases lay between the germline ends. The CDR3 protein is CASSQLLQGRQRNTIYF. CDR3 DNA: TGTGCCAGCAGTCAACTACTACAGGGAAGACAGCGGAACACCATATATTTT.

The V call is TRBV30, the J call TRBJ1-3; TRBD1 might be the D (6 bases). From germline, CDR1 is GTSNPN and CDR2 SVGIG (reference sequence). V was cut by 3 bases and J by 3 bases, with 9 bases left in between. CDR3 size: 13 residues. CDR3 DNA sequence: TGTGCCTGGAGCATACAGGGTGGAAACACCATATATTTT. It codes for CAWSIQGGNTIYF.

This clonotype was counted a few times. The genes are TRBV7-3 and TRBJ2-1; D perhaps matches TRBD2 (7 bases). This CDR3 contains 14 residues. In germline, CDR1 is SGHTA, CDR2 FQGTGA. V was shortened by 1 base and J by 7 bases, with 11 bases between the two germline ends. The CDR3 sequence is CASSLNRGANEQFF. The CDR3 coding sequence is TGTGCCAGCAGCTTAAACCGGGGGGCAAATGAGCAGTTCTTC.

This clonotype has just a few counts. The chain uses TRBV10-3 and TRBJ2-2; D assignment may be TRBD1 or TRBD2 (5 bases each). The CDR3 contains 19 residues. The ends were cut back, 0 bases at V and 0 bases at J, with 17 bases in the middle. In germline, CDR1 is ENHRY, CDR2 SYGVKD. The CDR3 sequence is CAISESRRGHPANTGELFF. The DNA of the CDR3 is TGTGCCATCAGTGAGTCGCGCCGGGGCCATCCCGCGAACACCGGGGAGCTGTTTTTT.

The chain recombines TRBV4-3 with TRBJ2-1; D may be TRBD1 or TRBD2 (5 bases each). The germline V gene encodes CDR1 LGHNA and CDR2 YSLEER. The V gene lost 3 bases and the J gene lost 5 bases, with 14 bases spanning the gap. The length of the CDR3 is 15 residues. The CDR3 DNA sequence: TGCGCCAGCAGCCATGGGGGTAGGGACCACAATGAGCAGTTCTTC. Amino acid sequence: CASSHGGRDHNEQFF.

This clonotype was counted between two and nine times. This rearrangement joins TRBV11-2 to TRBJ2-6; 16 bases align to TRBD2. Losses at the gene ends were 3 bases for V and 2 bases for J; bases not matched to a gene: 1. The CDR3 consists of 18 residues. The germline V gene encodes CDR1 SGHAT and CDR2 FQNNGV. CDR3 loop: CASSLGLAGGAGANVLTF. The CDR3 bases are TGTGCCAGCAGCTTGGGACTAGCGGGAGGGGCTGGGGCCAACGTCCTGACTTTC.

The CDR3 DNA reads as TGTGCCAGCAGTGATTGGGACAGGGCTTCACCCCTCCACTTT. Its translation: CASSDWDRASPLHF. The chain employs TRBV6-1 and TRBJ1-6; 9 positions agree with TRBD1. This CDR3 is built from 14 residues. The trim removed 3 bases at V and 9 bases at J, leaving 3 bases unmatched. Germline lookup yields CDR1 MNHNS and CDR2 SASEGT.

A few counts support this clonotype. CDR3 nucleotide sequence: TGTGCCAGCAGCTCCCCCGGGACAGGATACAATGAGCAGTTCTTC. Amino acid sequence: CASSSPGTGYNEQFF. This chain links TRBV7-2 with TRBJ2-1; TRBD1 agrees at 8 bases. V gave up 4 bases and J gave up 4 bases; unmatched junction bases: 6. From germline, CDR1 is SGHTA and CDR2 FQGNSA. The CDR3 extends over 15 amino acids.

The V and J genes are TRBV15 and TRBJ1-4; D uncertain. V lost 6 bases and J 8 bases, leaving 10 bases between the germline ends. CDR1 LNHNV and CDR2 YYDKDF come from the germline V gene (reference sequence). The CDR3 spans 12 residues. The CDR3 DNA reads as TGTGCCACCAGGGGAGTTCGGGAAAAACTGTTTTTT. This gives the protein CATRGVREKLFF.

The J gene is TRBJ2-5, the V gene TRBV20-1, with a tentative D call TRBD1 (6 bases). Germline V gene lookup returns CDR1 DFQATT and CDR2 SNEGSKA (reference sequence). The CDR3 contains 14 residues. V was cut by 4 bases and J by 4 bases, with 16 bases left in between. The CDR3 DNA is TGCAGTGCTACACCAGGGGTTGAAGGAGAGACCCAGTACTTC. Translated: CSATPGVEGETQYF.

V is TRBV7-9 and J is TRBJ2-7; D ambiguous. Trimming removed 3 bases at V and 7 bases at J, with 13 bases between. This CDR3 has 13 amino acids. Germline loops: CDR1 SEHNR, CDR2 FQNEAQ (reference sequence). The CDR3 DNA reads as TGTGCCAGCAGCTTTTCTCCCGCCTGGGAGCAGTACTTC. It specifies CASSFSPAWEQYF.

This clonotype was seen only a few times. The gene calls are TRBV29-1 and TRBJ2-3; D is uncertain. The V gene's germline CDR1 is SQVTM and CDR2 ANQGSEA. This CDR3 spans 13 amino acids. Trimming shortened V by 4 bases and J by 1 base, and 9 bases separated the two germline ends. The CDR3: CSVVDRRTDTQYF. Written as DNA, the CDR3 is TGCAGCGTTGTTGATCGGCGCACAGATACGCAGTATTTT.

Ten or more counts support this clonotype. This chain uses TRBV5-1 with TRBJ2-7; 8 positions match TRBD1. Germline V lookup: CDR1 SGHRS, CDR2 YFSETQ. V lost 3 bases to trimming and J lost 0 bases; unmatched junction nucleotides: 8. The CDR3 consists of 16 residues. CDR3 region: CASSSFGQGASYEQYF. In DNA, the CDR3 is TGCGCCAGCAGCTCATTTGGGCAGGGGGCCTCCTACGAGCAGTACTTC.

The genes are TRBV12-3 or TRBV12-4 and TRBJ2-1; 12 bases fit TRBD2. The V and J ends lost 6 bases and 6 bases, in that order; junction bases with no gene match: 18. This CDR3 comprises 19 residues. The CDR3 protein is CASSAPASGRALGLNEQFF. Here the CDR3 DNA reads TGTGCCAGCAGCGCGCCCGCTAGCGGGAGGGCCCTCGGGCTCAATGAGCAGTTCTTC.

This clonotype occurred a few times. The chain is built from TRBV3-1 and TRBJ2-1; 12 positions agree with TRBD2. In germline, CDR1 is LGHDT, CDR2 YNNKEL (reference sequence). The CDR3 length is 17 residues. J gave up 7 bases and V 1 base, and 8 bases lay outside the gene matches. Here the CDR3 DNA reads TGTGCCAGCAGCCAAGTCCCTAGCGGGGGGGCTACGAATGAGCAGTTCTTC. Protein sequence: CASSQVPSGGATNEQFF.

Only a few counts were recorded for this clonotype. The J gene is TRBJ2-7, the V gene TRBV6-1; the D is unclear. Between the trimmed V and J ends, which lost 7 bases and 2 bases, there was a span of 15 bases. Germline lookup yields CDR1 MNHNS and CDR2 SASEGT. The length of the CDR3 is 14 residues. CDR3 bases: TGTGCCAGCAAGCCAGTTGCAGATACCTACGAGCAGTACTTC. Its translation is CASKPVADTYEQYF.

The genes are TRBV9 and TRBJ1-1; tentatively, D is TRBD1 (5 bases). The CDR3 runs to 15 residues. The germline V and J ends were trimmed by 3 bases and 5 bases, with 17 bases remaining between them. Germline assignment: CDR1 SGDLS and CDR2 YYNGEE. The CDR3 spells CASSAHGVGRTEAFF. In nucleotides, the CDR3 is TGTGCCAGCAGCGCACACGGCGTGGGGCGGACTGAAGCTTTCTTT.

This chain uses TRBV7-6 with TRBJ2-2; 10 positions agree with TRBD2. The ends lost 5 bases at V and 2 bases at J; junction bases unmatched: 8. Germline CDR1 SGHVS, CDR2 FNYEAQ. The CDR3 sequence is 17 residues long. The CDR3 nucleotides are TGTGCCAGCAGCCTCCGGGGGACTAGCGAAAACACCGGGGAGCTGTTTTTT. Amino acid sequence: CASSLRGTSENTGELFF.

The gene calls are TRBV6-2 or TRBV6-3 and TRBJ2-5, with no clear D. CDR3 length: 14 amino acids. Trimming cost V 6 bases and J 1 base, with 12 bases left between them. CDR1 MNHEY and CDR2 SVGEGT come from the germline V gene. CDR3 coding DNA: TGTGCCAGCAGCCCCAGTTGGAGCCAAGAGACCCAGTACTTC. Its translation: CASSPSWSQETQYF.

This clonotype was observed a handful of times. The genes are TRBV7-6 and TRBJ2-5, with 12 positions matching TRBD2. Trimming removed 4 bases from V and 3 bases from J; junction bases left unmatched: 6. From germline, CDR1 is SGHVS and CDR2 FNYEAQ. CDR3 size: 16 residues. The CDR3 DNA reads TGTGCCAGCAGCTCTACTAGCGGGGGGCAAAAAGAGACCCAGTACTTC. Residues: CASSSTSGGQKETQYF.

This clonotype has just a few counts. The chain carries TRBV2 and TRBJ2-7; D perhaps matches TRBD2 (6 bases). Trimming removed 6 bases from V and 4 bases from J, with 13 bases in between. This CDR3 region has 13 residues. From germline, CDR1 is SNHLY and CDR2 FYNNEI. CDR3 DNA sequence: TGTGCCAGCAGCGGGGGACGGATATACGAGCAGTACTTC. It translates to CASSGGRIYEQYF.

The CDR3 loop reads CASITSRGKDEETQYF. The CDR3 DNA reads TGTGCCAGCATCACAAGCCGCGGCAAGGACGAAGAGACCCAGTACTTC. This chain uses TRBV28 with TRBJ2-5, with D hard to call. V lost 7 bases to trimming and J lost 3 bases, with 21 bases between them. Germline CDR1 reads MDHEN; CDR2 reads SYDVKM. There are 16 residues in the CDR3.

This sequence joins TRBV20-1 and TRBJ2-5; TRBD2 matches 11 bases. The junction had 8 bases not matched to a gene; V was cut back by 5 bases and J by 3 bases. Germline V gene data show CDR1 as DFQATT and CDR2 as SNEGSKA (reference sequence). This CDR3 has 15 amino acids. The CDR3 is CSAERGTSGKETQYF. Written as DNA, the CDR3 is TGCAGTGCTGAACGTGGGACTAGCGGCAAAGAGACCCAGTACTTC.

This clonotype has just a few counts. The chain links TRBV20-1 to TRBJ2-1; D gene ambiguous. In germline, CDR1 is DFQATT, CDR2 SNEGSKA (reference sequence). The V end was cut by 5 bases, the J end by 5 bases, with 4 bases between. CDR3 length: 10 amino acids. The DNA for the CDR3 is TGCAGTGCTGCAAACAATGAGCAGTTCTTC. This encodes CSAANNEQFF.

This clonotype was counted a few times. The rearrangement joins TRBV7-6 to TRBJ2-2; TRBD1 aligns across 9 bases. CDR3 length: 15 residues. Germline V gives CDR1 SGHVS, CDR2 FNYEAQ. J gave up 2 bases and V 5 bases, and 3 bases lay outside the gene matches. The CDR3 region has the DNA TGTGCCAGCAGCCGGACAGGGGTCAACACCGGGGAGCTGTTTTTT. Encoded protein: CASSRTGVNTGELFF. Together with reference TRBV7-6 and TRBJ2-2, the CDR3 gives the full variable domain: GAGVSQSPRYKVTKRGQDVALRCDPISGHVSLYWYRQALGQGPEFLTYFNYEAQQDKSGLPNDRFSAERPEGSISTLTIQRTEQRDSAMYRCASSRTGVNTGELFFGEGSRLTVL.

The chain combines TRBV20-1 with TRBJ2-3; 9 positions agree with TRBD2. Germline CDR1 is DFQATT and CDR2 is SNEGSKA (reference sequence). The CDR3 covers 16 residues. V was pared by 6 bases and J by 2 bases, with 12 bases of the junction left unmatched. CDR3: CSAVGREGLYTDTQYF. DNA for the CDR3: TGCAGTGCCGTGGGGCGGGAGGGCCTCTACACAGATACGCAGTATTTT.

At least ten counts were recorded for this clonotype. V is TRBV20-1 and J is TRBJ2-1, with TRBD2 matching 8 bases. V gave up 3 bases and J gave up 8 bases; unmatched junction bases: 6. CDR3 size: 13 residues. Per germline, CDR1 DFQATT and CDR2 SNEGSKA (reference sequence). CDR3 amino acids: CSASGGAVDEQFF. CDR3 bases: TGCAGTGCTAGCGGGGGGGCCGTAGATGAGCAGTTCTTC.

The sample holds a few counts of this clonotype. This chain links TRBV4-1 with TRBJ2-7; D gene unclear. V shed 0 bases and J shed 7 bases, with 10 bases lying between them. The germline V gene has CDR1 MGHRA and CDR2 YSYEKL. The CDR3 sequence is 13 residues long. CDR3 nucleotides: TGCGCCAGCAGCCAAGATGGACGTTCAGAGCAGTACTTC. Translating gives CASSQDGRSEQYF.